The 14 T cell receptor beta chains in this list originate from one sample, sequenced in a study of OX40 agonist ivuxolimab in advanced cancers. Assay used: immunoSEQ multiplex PCR; TCRdb lists only in-frame clones, some missing. The sample lists 65,000 to 80,000 clones; almost 85% were seen once. Material: CD4+ or CD8+ T cells sorted from blood, obtained in a trial of the OX40 agonist ivuxolimab. The receptors shown here come from an adult with an advanced solid tumor such as melanoma, head and neck, liver or kidney cancer.

CDR3 protein: CASQREGNSADTQYF. The CDR3 DNA reads TGTGCCAGTCAGCGTGAGGGTAATAGCGCAGATACGCAGTATTTT. The chain links TRBV19 to TRBJ2-3; TRBD2 is a possible D gene (5 bases). Deletions cut 8 bases from V and 4 bases from J, with 19 bases between. Looked up from germline, CDR1 is LNHDA and CDR2 is SQIVND (reference sequence). The CDR3 is made up of 15 amino acids.

This clone was observed a handful of times. The chain has TRBV7-9 and TRBJ2-7; D might be TRBD2 (7 bases). Looked up from germline, CDR1 is SEHNR and CDR2 is FQNEAQ (reference sequence). The CDR3 covers 16 residues. V lost 1 base and J 6 bases, leaving 19 bases between the germline ends. The CDR3 sequence is CASSLVSWSGGGEQYF. As DNA, the CDR3 is TGTGCCAGCAGCTTAGTATCCTGGTCGGGGGGCGGCGAGCAGTACTTC. Full variable domain (outside the CDR3, taken from reference TRBV7-9 and TRBJ2-7): DTGVSQNPRHKITKRGQNVTFRCDPISEHNRLYWYRQTLGQGPEFLTYFQNEAQLEKSRLLSDRFSAERPKGSFSTLEIQRTEQGDSAMYLCASSLVSWSGGGEQYFGPGTRLTVT.

This rearrangement joins TRBV9 to TRBJ1-1; no clear D gene. This CDR3 is 15 amino acids long. Trimming stripped 0 bases from V and 0 bases from J, with 9 bases between. Germline V gene sequence: CDR1 SGDLS, CDR2 YYNGEE. CDR3 nucleotide sequence: TGTGCCAGCAGCGTAGACGGAGCAATGAACACTGAAGCTTTCTTT. Translating it yields CASSVDGAMNTEAFF.

The V gene is TRBV28, the J gene TRBJ2-1, with TRBD2 identical over 8 bases. With 6 bases clipped from V and 2 bases from J, the junction kept 12 bases outside the gene matches. The CDR3 spans 17 residues. CDR1 and CDR2 from the germline V gene are MDHEN and SYDVKM. Here the CDR3 reads CASSLGEAGDTYNEQFF. DNA of the CDR3: TGTGCCAGCAGCCTGGGGGAAGCGGGAGACACCTACAATGAGCAGTTCTTC. Drawing the rest from reference TRBV28 and TRBJ2-1, the complete variable domain is DVKVTQSSRYLVKRTGEKVFLECVQDMDHENMFWYRQDPGLGLRLIYFSYDVKMKEKGDIPEGYSVSREKKERFSLILESASTNQTSMYLCASSLGEAGDTYNEQFFGPGTRLTVL.

This chain joins TRBV5-1 and TRBJ1-1, with D uncertain. This CDR3 spans 16 amino acids. Trimming stripped 2 bases from V and 0 bases from J, with 14 bases between. Germline V gene lookup returns CDR1 SGHRS and CDR2 YFSETQ. The CDR3 spells CASSLNPPGLNTEAFF. CDR3 coding DNA: TGCGCCAGCAGCTTAAACCCCCCCGGGCTGAACACTGAAGCTTTCTTT.

This sequence joins TRBV7-5 and TRBJ2-7. TRBV7-5 represents a pseudogene. This CDR3 region has 14 residues. CDR3 bases: TGTGCCAGAAGCTTAGTCGCTAGACACTACGAGCAGTACTTC. This codes for CARSLVARHYEQYF.

The chain uses TRBV11-1 and TRBJ2-1; 7 bases are shared with TRBD2. The CDR3 consists of 15 residues. The ends lost 0 bases at V and 4 bases at J; junction bases unmatched: 3. From germline, CDR1 is SGHAT and CDR2 FQDESV (reference sequence). Written as DNA, the CDR3 is TGTGCCAGCAGCTTAGCGGCTAGCGGTTACAATGAGCAGTTCTTC. Amino acids: CASSLAASGYNEQFF.

The V and J genes are TRBV2 and TRBJ2-7; the D gene is possibly TRBD2 (7 bases). The CDR3 has 14 residues. The germline V gene has CDR1 SNHLY and CDR2 FYNNEI. V was pared by 4 bases and J by 5 bases, with 15 bases between. The CDR3 reads CASSAGGRNDEQYF. The CDR3 nucleotides read TGTGCCAGCAGTGCCGGGGGGCGCAATGACGAGCAGTACTTC.

This clone showed up many times. DNA of the CDR3: TGTGCCACCAGCTACGGGACTGACCTAAAAAACACCATATATTTT. Amino acid sequence: CATSYGTDLKNTIYF. The chain uses TRBV15 and TRBJ1-3; TRBD1 is a possible D gene (5 bases). There are 15 residues in the CDR3. Germline V gives CDR1 LNHNV, CDR2 YYDKDF (reference sequence). V was shortened by 5 bases and J by 6 bases, with 17 bases between the two germline ends.

The chain recombines TRBV6-1 with TRBJ1-1, with no clear D. Looked up from germline, CDR1 is MNHNS and CDR2 is SASEGT. V dropped 6 bases and J dropped 8 bases, with 16 bases sitting between them. This CDR3 contains 13 residues. The CDR3 nucleotides read TGTGCCAGCAGAGACCGTGGATCTCGCGAAGCTTTCTTT. This encodes CASRDRGSREAFF.

The chain uses TRBV7-2 and TRBJ2-7; 11 nucleotides agree with TRBD2. This CDR3 comprises 15 residues. V shed 2 bases and J 5 bases; nucleotides not matched to a gene: 5. CDR1 and CDR2 from the germline V gene are SGHTA and FQGNSA. The CDR3 DNA reads TGTGCCAGCAGCTTACAAGGGACTAGCGGCCACGAGCAGTACTTC. Amino acid sequence: CASSLQGTSGHEQYF.

V is TRBV7-2 and J is TRBJ2-1; 7 positions match TRBD2. The V gene end was trimmed by 2 bases and the J gene end by 13 bases; junction bases not matched to a gene: 8. The CDR3 extends over 13 amino acids. Per germline, CDR1 SGHTA and CDR2 FQGNSA. The CDR3 spells CASSLKAGEKQFF. Here the CDR3 DNA reads TGTGCCAGCAGCTTAAAGGCGGGAGAGAAACAGTTCTTC.

This chain links TRBV7-2 with TRBJ1-2, with 7 bases fitting TRBD1. Germline assignment: CDR1 SGHTA and CDR2 FQGNSA. J lost 2 bases, V lost 2 bases, and 2 bases had no gene match. The CDR3 length is 14 residues. The CDR3 region has the DNA TGTGCCAGCAGCTTACACAGGGGAAACTATGGCTACACCTTC. Translation gives CASSLHRGNYGYTF.

The V gene is TRBV7-6, the J gene TRBJ1-1, with 10 bases matching TRBD1. CDR1 is SGHVS, CDR2 FNYEAQ, per germline. V gave up 5 bases and J gave up 3 bases; unmatched junction bases: 6. The CDR3 covers 15 residues. The DNA for the CDR3 is TGTGCCAGCAGCCCAAGACAGGGGGCAGACACTGAAGCTTTCTTT. Its protein is CASSPRQGADTEAFF.